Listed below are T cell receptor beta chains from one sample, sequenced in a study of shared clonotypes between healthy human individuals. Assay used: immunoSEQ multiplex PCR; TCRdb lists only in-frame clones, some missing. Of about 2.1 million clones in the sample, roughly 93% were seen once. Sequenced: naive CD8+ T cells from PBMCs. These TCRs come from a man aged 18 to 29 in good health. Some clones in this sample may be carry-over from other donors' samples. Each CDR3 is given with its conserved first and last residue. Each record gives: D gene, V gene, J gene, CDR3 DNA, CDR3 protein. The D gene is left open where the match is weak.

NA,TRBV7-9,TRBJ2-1,TGTGCCAGCGCAAGAAATGAGCAGTTCTTC,CASARNEQFF
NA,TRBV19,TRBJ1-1,TGTGCCAGTAGGGTCTCAGAGAACACTGAAGCTTTCTTT,CASRVSENTEAFF
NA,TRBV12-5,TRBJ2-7,TGTGCTAGTGGTTTCGACTTATACTACGAGCAGTACTTC,CASGFDLYYEQYF
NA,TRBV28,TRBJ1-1,TGTGCCAGCAGCAACCGGGAAGTTTATAACACTGAAGCTTTCTTT,CASSNREVYNTEAFF
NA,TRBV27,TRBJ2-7,TGTGCCAGCAGTCCCCTGGGACCGGAGCAGTACTTC,CASSPLGPEQYF
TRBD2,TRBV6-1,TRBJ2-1,TGTGCCAGCAGGGAACTAGCGGGAGGAAACAATGAGCAGTTCTTC,CASRELAGGNNEQFF
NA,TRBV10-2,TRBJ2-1,TGCGCCAGCGTTGGGGCGGGTCGGGATGAGCAGTTCTTC,CASVGAGRDEQFF
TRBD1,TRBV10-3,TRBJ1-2,TGTGCCATCAGGGACAGGGAAGGGAATAACTATGGCTACACCTTC,CAIRDREGNNYGYTF
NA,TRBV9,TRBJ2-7,TGTGCCAGCAGCCCAATAAAAGTTGGGAACGAGCAGTACTTC,CASSPIKVGNEQYF
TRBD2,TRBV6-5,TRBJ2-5,TGTGCCAGCAAGGCCCTAGCGGGACGGGAGACCCAGTACTTC,CASKALAGRETQYF
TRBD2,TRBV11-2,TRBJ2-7,TGTGCCAGCAGCTTAGATCGGGAGAGCGGGACCTACGAGCAGTACTTC,CASSLDRESGTYEQYF
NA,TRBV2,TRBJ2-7,TGTGCCAGCAGCCGAGAGGCGGGACCCGTAGGCTACGAGCAGTACTTC,CASSREAGPVGYEQYF
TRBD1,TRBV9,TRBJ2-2,TGTGCCAGCAGCGCCCGACAGGGGTTCTTGAACACCGGGGAGCTGTTTTTT,CASSARQGFLNTGELFF
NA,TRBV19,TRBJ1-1,TGTGCCAGTACGGGACTGGACCGTGAAGCTTTCTTT,CASTGLDREAFF
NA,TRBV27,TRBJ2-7,NA,CASSSSGVRGFYEQYF
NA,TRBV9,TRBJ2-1,TGTGCCAGCAGCGTCTGGGGCACCTACAATGAGCAGTTCTTC,CASSVWGTYNEQFF
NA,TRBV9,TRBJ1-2,TGTGCCAGCAGCGTCGGGGGTACCTATGGCTACACCTTC,CASSVGGTYGYTF